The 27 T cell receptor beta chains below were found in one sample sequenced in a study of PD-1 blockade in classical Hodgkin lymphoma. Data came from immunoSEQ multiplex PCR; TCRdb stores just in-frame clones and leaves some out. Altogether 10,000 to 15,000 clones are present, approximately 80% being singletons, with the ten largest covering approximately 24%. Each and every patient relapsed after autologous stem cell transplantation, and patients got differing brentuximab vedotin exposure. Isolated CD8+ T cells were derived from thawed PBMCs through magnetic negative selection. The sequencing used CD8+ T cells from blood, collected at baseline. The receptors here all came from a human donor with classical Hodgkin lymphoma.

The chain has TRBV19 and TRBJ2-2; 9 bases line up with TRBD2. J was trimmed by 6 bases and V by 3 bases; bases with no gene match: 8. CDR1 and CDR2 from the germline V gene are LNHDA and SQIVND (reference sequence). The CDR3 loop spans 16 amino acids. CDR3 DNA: TGTGCCAGTAGTATGTGGACGGGACTAGCCTCCGGGGAGCTGTTTTTT. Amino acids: CASSMWTGLASGELFF.

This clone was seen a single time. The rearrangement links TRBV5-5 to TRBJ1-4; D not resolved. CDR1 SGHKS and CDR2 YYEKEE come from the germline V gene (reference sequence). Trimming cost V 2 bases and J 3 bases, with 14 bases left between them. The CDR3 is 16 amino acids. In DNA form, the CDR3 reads TGTGCCAGCAGCTTAATGGTAGGGCTACCTAATGAAAAACTGTTTTTT. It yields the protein CASSLMVGLPNEKLFF. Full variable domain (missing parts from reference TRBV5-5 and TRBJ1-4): DAGVTQSPTHLIKTRGQQVTLRCSPISGHKSVSWYQQVLGQGPQFIFQYYEKEERGRGNFPDRFSARQFPNYSSELNVNALLLGDSALYLCASSLMVGLPNEKLFFGSGTQLSVL.

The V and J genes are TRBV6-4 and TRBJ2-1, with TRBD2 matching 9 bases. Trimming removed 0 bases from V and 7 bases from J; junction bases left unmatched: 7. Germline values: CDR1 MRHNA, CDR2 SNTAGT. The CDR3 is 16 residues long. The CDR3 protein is CASSDSPAGGRNEQFF. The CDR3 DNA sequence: TGTGCCAGCAGTGACTCGCCGGCGGGGGGGCGTAATGAGCAGTTCTTC.

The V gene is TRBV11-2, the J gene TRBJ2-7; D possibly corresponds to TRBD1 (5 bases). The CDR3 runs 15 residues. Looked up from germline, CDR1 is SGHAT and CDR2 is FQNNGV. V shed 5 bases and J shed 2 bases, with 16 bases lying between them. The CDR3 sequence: CASSPGNVGTYEQYF. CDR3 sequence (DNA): TGTGCCAGCAGCCCAGGGAACGTGGGGACCTACGAGCAGTACTTC.

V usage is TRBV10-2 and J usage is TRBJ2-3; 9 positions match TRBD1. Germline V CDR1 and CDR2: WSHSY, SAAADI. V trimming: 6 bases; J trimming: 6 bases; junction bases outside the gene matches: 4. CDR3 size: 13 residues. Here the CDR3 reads CASRQGAGDTQYF. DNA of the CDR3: TGCGCCAGCAGACAGGGGGCTGGGGATACGCAGTATTTT.

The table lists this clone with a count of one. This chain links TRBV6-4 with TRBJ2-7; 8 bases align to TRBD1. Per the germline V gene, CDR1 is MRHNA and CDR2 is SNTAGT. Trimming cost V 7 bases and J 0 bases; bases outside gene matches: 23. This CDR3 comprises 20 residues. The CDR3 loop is CASTTRFDRRTGRLSYEQYF. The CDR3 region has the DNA TGTGCCAGCACCACAAGGTTTGATCGAAGGACAGGGAGACTCTCCTACGAGCAGTACTTC.

The CDR3 region has the DNA TGTGCCAGCAGCGTAGGGTCGACAGCGGCTGGAAACACCATATATTTT. Protein: CASSVGSTAAGNTIYF. The V gene is TRBV9, the J gene TRBJ1-3; TRBD1 might be the D (5 bases). Looked up from germline, CDR1 is SGDLS and CDR2 is YYNGEE. V lost 0 bases to trimming and J lost 2 bases, with 12 bases between them. The CDR3 has 16 residues.

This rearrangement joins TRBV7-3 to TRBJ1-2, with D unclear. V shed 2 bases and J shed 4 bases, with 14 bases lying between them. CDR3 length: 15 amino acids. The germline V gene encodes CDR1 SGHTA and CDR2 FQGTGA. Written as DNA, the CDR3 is TGTGCCAGCAGCTTACTCGGGGAAGAATTCTATGGCTACACCTTC. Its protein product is CASSLLGEEFYGYTF.

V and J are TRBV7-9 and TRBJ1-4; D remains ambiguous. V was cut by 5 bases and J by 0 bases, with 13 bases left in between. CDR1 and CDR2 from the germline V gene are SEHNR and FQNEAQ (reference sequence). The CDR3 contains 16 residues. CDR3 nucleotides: TGTGCCAGCAGCCCCTCACGTCTTGCAACTAATGAAAAACTGTTTTTT. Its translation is CASSPSRLATNEKLFF.

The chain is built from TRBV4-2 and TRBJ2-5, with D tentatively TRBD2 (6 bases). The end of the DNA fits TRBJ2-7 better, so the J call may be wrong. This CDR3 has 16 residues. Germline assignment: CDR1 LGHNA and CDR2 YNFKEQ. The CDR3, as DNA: TGTGCCAGCAGCCATATGGACGGGAGAGAGGGGTACGAGCAGTACTTC. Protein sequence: CASSHMDGREGYEQYF.

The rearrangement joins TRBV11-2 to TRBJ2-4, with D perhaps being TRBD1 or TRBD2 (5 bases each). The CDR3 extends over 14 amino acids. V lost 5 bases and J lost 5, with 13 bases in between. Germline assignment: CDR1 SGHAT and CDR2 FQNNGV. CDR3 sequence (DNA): TGTGCCAGCAGCCCAACTCAGGGAGAAAACATTCAGTACTTC. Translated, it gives CASSPTQGENIQYF.

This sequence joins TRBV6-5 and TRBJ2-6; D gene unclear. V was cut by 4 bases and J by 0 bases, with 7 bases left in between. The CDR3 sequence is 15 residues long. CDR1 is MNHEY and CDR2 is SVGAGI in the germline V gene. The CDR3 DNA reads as TGTGCCAGCAGTTTCGATATCTCTGGGGCCAACGTCCTGACTTTC. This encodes CASSFDISGANVLTF.

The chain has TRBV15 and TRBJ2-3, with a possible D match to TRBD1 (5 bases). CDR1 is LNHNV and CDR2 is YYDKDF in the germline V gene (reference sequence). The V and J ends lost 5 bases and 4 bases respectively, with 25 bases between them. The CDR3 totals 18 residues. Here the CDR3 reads CATSRTYLGQGGADTQYF. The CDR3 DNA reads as TGTGCCACCAGCCGCACTTACTTGGGGCAGGGTGGGGCAGATACGCAGTATTTT.

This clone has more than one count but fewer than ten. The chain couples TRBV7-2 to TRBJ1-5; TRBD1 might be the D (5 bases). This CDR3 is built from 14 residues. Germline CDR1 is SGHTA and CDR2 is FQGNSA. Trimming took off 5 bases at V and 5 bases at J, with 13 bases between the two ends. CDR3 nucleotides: TGTGCCAGCAGCGGGGGGTCGGGGCATCAGCCCCAGCATTTT. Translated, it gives CASSGGSGHQPQHF.

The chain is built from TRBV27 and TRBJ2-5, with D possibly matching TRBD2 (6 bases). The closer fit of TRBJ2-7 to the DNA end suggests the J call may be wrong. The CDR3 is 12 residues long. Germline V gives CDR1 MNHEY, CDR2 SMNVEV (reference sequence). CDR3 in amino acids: CASGGSSYEQYF. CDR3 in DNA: TGTGCCAGCGGGGGGTCGTCCTACGAGCAGTACTTC.

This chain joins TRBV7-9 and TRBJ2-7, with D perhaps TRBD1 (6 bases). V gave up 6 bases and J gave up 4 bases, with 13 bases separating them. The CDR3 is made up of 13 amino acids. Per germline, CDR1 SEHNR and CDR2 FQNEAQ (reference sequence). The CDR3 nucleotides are TGTGCCAGCAGTCAACCCGGACAGTACGAGCAGTACTTC. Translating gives CASSQPGQYEQYF.

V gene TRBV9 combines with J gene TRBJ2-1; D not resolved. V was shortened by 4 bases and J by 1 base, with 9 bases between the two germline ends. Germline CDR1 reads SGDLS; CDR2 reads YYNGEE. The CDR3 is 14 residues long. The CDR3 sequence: CASSLDGSYNEQFF. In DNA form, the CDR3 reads TGTGCCAGCAGCCTTGATGGTTCCTACAATGAGCAGTTCTTC.

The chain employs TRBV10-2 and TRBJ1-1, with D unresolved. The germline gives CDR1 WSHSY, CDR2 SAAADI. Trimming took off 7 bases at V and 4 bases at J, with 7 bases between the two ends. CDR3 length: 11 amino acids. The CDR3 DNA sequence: TGCGCCAGCATCTCGGGCACTGAAGCTTTCTTT. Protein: CASISGTEAFF.

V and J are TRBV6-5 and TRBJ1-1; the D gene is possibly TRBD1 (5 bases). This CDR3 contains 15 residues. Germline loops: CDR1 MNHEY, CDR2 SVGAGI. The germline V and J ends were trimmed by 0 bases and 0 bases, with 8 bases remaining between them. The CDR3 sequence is CASSYSRGLNTEAFF. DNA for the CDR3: TGTGCCAGCAGTTACTCCCGGGGCCTGAACACTGAAGCTTTCTTT.

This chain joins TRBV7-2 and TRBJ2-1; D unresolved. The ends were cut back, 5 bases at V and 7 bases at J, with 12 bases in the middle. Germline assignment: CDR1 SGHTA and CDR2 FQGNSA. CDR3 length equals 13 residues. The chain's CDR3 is CASSPLWSNEQFF. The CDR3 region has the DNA TGTGCCAGCAGCCCACTCTGGTCGAATGAGCAGTTCTTC. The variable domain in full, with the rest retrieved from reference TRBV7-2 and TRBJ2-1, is GAGVSQSPSNKVTEKGKDVELRCDPISGHTALYWYRQSLGQGLEFLIYFQGNSAPDKSGLPSDRFSAERTGGSVSTLTIQRTQQEDSAVYLCASSPLWSNEQFFGPGTRLTVL.

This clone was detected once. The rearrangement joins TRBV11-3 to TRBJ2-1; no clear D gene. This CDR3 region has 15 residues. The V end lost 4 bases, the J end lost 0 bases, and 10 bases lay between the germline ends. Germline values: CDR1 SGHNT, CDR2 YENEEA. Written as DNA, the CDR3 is TGTGCCAGCAGCTACGGGCGAAGCTCCTACAATGAGCAGTTCTTC. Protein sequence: CASSYGRSSYNEQFF.

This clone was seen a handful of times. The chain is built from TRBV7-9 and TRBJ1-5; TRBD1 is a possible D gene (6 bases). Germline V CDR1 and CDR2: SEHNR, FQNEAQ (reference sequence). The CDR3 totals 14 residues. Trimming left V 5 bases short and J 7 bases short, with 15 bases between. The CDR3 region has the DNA TGTGCCAGCAGCGTCAGGGGCGCGGGCCAGCCCCAGCATTTT. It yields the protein CASSVRGAGQPQHF.

CDR3 DNA: TGTGCCAGTAGTATATTGTGGGGGATGTGGGAGACCCAGTACTTC. Translated, it gives CASSILWGMWETQYF. The rearrangement uses TRBV19 and TRBJ2-5; D is tentatively TRBD1 or TRBD2 (5 bases each). CDR1 and CDR2 (germline): LNHDA, SQIVND (reference sequence). The CDR3 has 15 amino acids. Trimming stripped 2 bases from V and 5 bases from J, with 15 bases between.

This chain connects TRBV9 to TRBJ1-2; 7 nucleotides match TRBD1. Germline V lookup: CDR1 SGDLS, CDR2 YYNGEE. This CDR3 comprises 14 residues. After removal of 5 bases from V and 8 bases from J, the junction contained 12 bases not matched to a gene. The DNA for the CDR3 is TGTGCCAGCAGTGACTCACAGGGGCCTCTCGGCTACACCTTC. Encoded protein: CASSDSQGPLGYTF.

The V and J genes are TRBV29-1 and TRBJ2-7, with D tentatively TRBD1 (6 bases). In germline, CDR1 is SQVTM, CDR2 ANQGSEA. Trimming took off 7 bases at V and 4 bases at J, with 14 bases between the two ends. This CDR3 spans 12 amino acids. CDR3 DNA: TGCAGCGCATCCGGGACACCTTACGAGCAGTACTTC. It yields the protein CSASGTPYEQYF.

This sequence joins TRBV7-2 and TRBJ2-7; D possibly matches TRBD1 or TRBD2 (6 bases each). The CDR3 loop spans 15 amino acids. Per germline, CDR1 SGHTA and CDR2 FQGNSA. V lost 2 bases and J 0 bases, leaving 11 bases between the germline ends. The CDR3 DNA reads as TGTGCCAGCAGCTTATGGGGGGCCAGCTCCTACGAGCAGTACTTC. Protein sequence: CASSLWGASSYEQYF.

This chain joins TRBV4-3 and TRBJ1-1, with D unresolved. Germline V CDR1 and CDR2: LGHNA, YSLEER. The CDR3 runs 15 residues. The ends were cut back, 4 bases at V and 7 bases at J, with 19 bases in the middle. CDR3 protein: CASSPDPSPGGEAFF. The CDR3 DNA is TGCGCCAGCAGCCCAGACCCGTCCCCCGGAGGTGAAGCTTTCTTT.